The 4 T cell receptor beta chains in this list originate from one sample, sequenced in a study of OX40 agonist ivuxolimab in advanced cancers. Libraries were prepared by immunoSEQ multiplex PCR; TCRdb keeps only in-frame clonotypes and omits some of them. The sample contains tens of thousands of clones, over 80% of which appear only once. Specimen: CD4+ or CD8+ T cells sorted from blood, collected in a trial of the OX40 agonist ivuxolimab. These receptors were obtained from an adult with an advanced solid tumor such as melanoma, head and neck, liver or kidney cancer.

The gene calls are TRBV7-6 and TRBJ2-1, with TRBD1 matching over 8 bases. Germline V gives CDR1 SGHVS, CDR2 FNYEAQ. The CDR3 is 18 amino acids. The V segment lost 0 bases and the J segment 1 base; nucleotides outside the gene matches: 8. The CDR3 coding sequence is TGTGCCAGCAGCTTAGCTAAGGGACAGGTGGGGTCCTACAATGAGCAGTTCTTC. It translates to CASSLAKGQVGSYNEQFF.

Notes on this clone: An end of the junction differs from the germline gene, which may be a read error. This rearrangement joins TRBV6-1 to TRBJ1-6; 8 bases are a match to TRBD1. There are 14 residues in the CDR3. From germline, CDR1 is MNHNS and CDR2 SASEGT. The CDR3 sequence: CASREDRGPRPLHF. The CDR3 DNA reads as TGTGCCAGCAGGGAAGACAGGGGACCTAGACCCCTCCACTTT.

This chain connects TRBV27 to TRBJ2-5, with TRBD1 as a possible D gene (6 bases). Per germline, CDR1 MNHEY and CDR2 SMNVEV (reference sequence). V was trimmed by 3 bases and J by 0 bases, leaving 8 bases between them. The CDR3 sequence is 14 residues long. The CDR3 loop reads CASSFRDNQETQYF. The CDR3 nucleotides read TGTGCCAGCAGTTTTCGGGACAACCAAGAGACCCAGTACTTC.

The rearrangement joins TRBV10-2 to TRBJ2-1; possible D gene TRBD2, 5 bases. Trimming cost V 4 bases and J 0 bases, with 7 bases left between them. The CDR3 is 14 amino acids. The germline CDR1 and CDR2 sequences are WSHSY and SAAADI. This CDR3 reads CASSAGSSYNEQFF. The CDR3 region has the DNA TGCGCCAGCAGTGCGGGGAGCTCCTACAATGAGCAGTTCTTC.